This TCR beta chain comes out of a study of neurological immune-mediated disorders (dated by TCRdb to between 2018 and 2021). Regarding the complete study: Among the roughly 35 multiple sclerosis patients, relapsing-remitting MS accounted for about 31 and secondary progressive MS accounted for 3. The 90 to 110 TCR-beta libraries covered PBMC samples along with longitudinal samples, technical triplicates, and paired sorted CD4+ and CD8+ T-cell subsets. The study compared peripheral blood TCR-beta repertoires of HTLV-I-associated myelopathy (HAM/TSP) patients, multiple sclerosis patients and healthy controls using UMI-based sequencing. The cohort comprised some 71 subjects: roughly 14 HAM/TSP patients, around 34 multiple sclerosis patients and around 20 healthy controls. The full study reports these points: No clinical or MRI features were associated with the MS cluster, and the authors said that larger cohorts are needed. TCR clonal expansion was highest in HAM/TSP patients and lowest in MS patients, with MS patients falling below even healthy controls. Across subjects, expanded clones never shared an identical CDR3 amino acid sequence, which suggests that the TCR-beta repertoires in every group were private. Phylogenetic analysis grouped repertoires from 18 of 34 MS patients into a cluster of related CDR3 sequences, suggesting a possible repertoire-level signature.

Unsorted PBMC libraries were generated from 2 million PBMCs stored in RNAlater at -80 °C until RNA extraction. Multiple sclerosis patients were enrolled in a US clinical protocol under which disease progression was evaluated by magnetic resonance imaging. Peripheral blood was subjected to Ficoll-Hypaque density gradient centrifugation to isolate PBMCs, which were then cryopreserved in liquid nitrogen. Only a few counts were recorded for this clonotype. The clone's antigen remains unknown. A clone one base away is much larger, so this may be a read error. cDNA was synthesized by template-switch 5'RACE using a primer with a 10-nucleotide random unique molecular identifier that tagged each TCR transcript. Every sequencing run yielded over 190 million TCR-beta sequences covering 15-18 subjects. The RNeasy kit was used for extraction of total RNA. The KAPA Real-time Library Amplification kit was used to amplify TCR-beta VDJ regions with primers for the TCR constant region and the 5'RACE anchor. Sample indexes and Illumina adaptors were added in a first PCR, after which library yield was increased in a second PCR. After Ampure bead purification, the roughly 650 bp TCR product was size-selected on a 2% E-gel SizeSelection system. Before pooling, libraries had their quality checked on a Bioanalyzer, their concentration measured with Qubit, and their quantity determined with the Kapa Library Quantification kit. An Illumina HiSeq 2500 was used to sequence the libraries paired-end at 2 x 150 bp. To increase sequence diversity, about 25-31% phiX was spiked into each library pool. In the paper's pipeline: The UMI-based MiGEC pipeline processed quality-filtered reads and removed over 85% of raw TCR sequences during error correction. VDJ genes were aligned to IMGT germline references, and each clonotype was defined by a unique CDR3 amino acid sequence together with V-J genes. Clonal expansion, Shannon diversity and CDR3 relatedness (CalcPairwiseDistances, ClusterSamples) were evaluated with VDJtools, and phylogenetic trees were built with CLCbio workbench. Using coefficient-of-variation modelling across technical triplicates, the study counted a clone as expanded if it had at least 8 unique UMIs. The public reads were reanalyzed by TCRdb: fastp trimming at Q25, MiXCR alignment, in-frame beta chains only. Every CDR3 protein is listed once, alongside the most common genes and DNA of its rows. The V and J calls and clone size come from TCRdb's table, not from the authors' own analysis. For this sample the table gives about 120,000 distinct CDR3 sequences, of which roughly 3.2% were detected only once. The ten most abundant clones make up about 1.2% of the sample.

V and J lose 4 bases and 10 bases, and a span of 15 bases separates them. Via the germline V gene, CDR1 is SGHRS and CDR2 YFSETQ. The CDR3 covers 13 residues, taking in both the cysteine and the phenylalanine. Only the CDR3 part of the read is kept: 39 bases, read in frame from the first base. The chain is encoded by TRBV5-1 joined to TRBJ2-4; TRBD2 could be the D gene, as 6 bases match. The sequence derives from a woman aged 25 to 39 with multiple sclerosis. The specimen was PBMCs. Read as DNA, the sequence is TGCGCCAGCAGCGGGGGGACTTCAAAAATTCAGTACTTC. This gives the protein CASSGGTSKIQYF.